This T cell receptor (beta chain) was captured by sequencing in a study of blood T cells in healthy people across ages. Combining a sample-barcoded 5' primer with a J-beta primer mix, a second PCR ran for roughly 6 to 11 cycles. MiXCR was run by TCRdb on the 5' RACE reads, yielding one entry per CDR3 protein. Counted here are more than 1.4 million distinct CDR3 sequences, 42% occurring once; the ten biggest clones make up approximately 7.9%. The CDR3 covers 16 residues. V was shortened by 2 bases and J by 5 bases, with 16 bases between the two germline ends. The chain combines TRBV12-3 or TRBV12-4 with TRBJ1-5, with a tentative D call TRBD1 (6 bases). Sequenced sample: blood. The receptor was isolated from a woman younger than 35 in good health. CDR3 nucleotide sequence: TGTGCCAGCAGTTTAATATGGGGGGCCGGTCATCAGCCCCAGCATTTT. Encoded protein: CASSLIWGAGHQPQHF.